Listed below are T cell receptor beta chains from one sample, sequenced in a study of OX40 agonist ivuxolimab in advanced cancers. Measured with immunoSEQ multiplex PCR; TCRdb has only the in-frame clones, and not every one. Among under 140,000 clones listed, around 90% were seen once. The sample in question was CD4+ or CD8+ T cells sorted from blood, obtained in a trial of the OX40 agonist ivuxolimab. Receptor source: an adult with an advanced solid tumor such as melanoma, head and neck, liver or kidney cancer. Each CDR3 is given with its conserved first and last residue. A D gene is named only where the DNA matches it firmly. Clone size, where shown, is once, few, many, or a class for clones that have expanded.

TGTGCCAGCTGCTGGACAGTCTCCTACAATGAGCAGTTCTTC | CASCWTVSYNEQFF | TRBV28 | NA | few | TRBJ2-1
TGTGCCAGCAGCGTAGACAGGGGTAGGAATTCACCCCTCCACTTT | CASSVDRGRNSPLHF | TRBV9 | TRBD1 | few | TRBJ1-6
TGCAGCGTTTTGACAAGAACCTGGGTGGGAGCTTTCTTT | CSVLTRTWVGAFF | TRBV29-1 | NA | NA | TRBJ1-1
TGTGCCAGCAGCCCGACAGGAAACTATGGCTACACCTTC | CASSPTGNYGYTF | TRBV7-6 | NA | NA | TRBJ1-2
TGTGCCAGCAGCTTGGGGACAGGGGGTCCCTACGAGCAGTACTTC | CASSLGTGGPYEQYF | TRBV9 | TRBD1 | NA | TRBJ2-7
TGTGCCAGCAGTTTTAGAGCGTATAGCAATCAGCCCCAGCATTTT | CASSFRAYSNQPQHF | TRBV6-1 | NA | NA | TRBJ1-5
TGTGCCAGCTCGGCGATGGGGTCGCCTAACTATGGCTACACCTTC | CASSAMGSPNYGYTF | TRBV5-8 | NA | NA | TRBJ1-2
TGTGCCAGCAGCTTGCGCCGGACAGGCACTGAAGCTTTCTTT | CASSLRRTGTEAFF | TRBV4-2 | TRBD1 | NA | TRBJ1-1
TGTGCCAGCAGCTTGGTGAGCCACAATGGAAACACCATATATTTT | CASSLVSHNGNTIYF | TRBV5-5 | NA | NA | TRBJ1-3
TGTGCCAGCAGCCAGGACACGATGCAAGGCTACACCTTC | CASSQDTMQGYTF | TRBV4-2 | NA | few | TRBJ1-2
TGCGCCAGCAGCTCTGACAGTACGGGGGAGCAGTACTTC | CASSSDSTGEQYF | TRBV5-1 | NA | NA | TRBJ2-7
TGTGCCAGCACCGGACAGGGCGGGGGCATTCAGTACTTC | CASTGQGGGIQYF | TRBV6-1 | NA | NA | TRBJ2-4
TGTGCCAGCAGCCTCGGACTAGCGGGAGGGCCGCACGAGCAGTACTTC | CASSLGLAGGPHEQYF | TRBV4-2 | TRBD2 | NA | TRBJ2-7
TGTGCCAGCAGCTTAGCGGGGGGTGAGCAGTTCTTC | CASSLAGGEQFF | TRBV11-3 | TRBD2 | NA | TRBJ2-1
TGTGCCAGCAGTTTAGACGGAAATAACTATGGCTACACCTTC | CASSLDGNNYGYTF | TRBV27 | NA | NA | TRBJ1-2
TGTGCCAGCAGCGTAGCGTCGCGGCTGAATGAGCAGTTCTTC | CASSVASRLNEQFF | TRBV9 | NA | NA | TRBJ2-1
TGTGCCAGCAGCTTCGGGGCAGGGGGAATCACTGAAGCTTTCTTT | CASSFGAGGITEAFF | TRBV5-6 | TRBD1 | NA | TRBJ1-1
TGTGCCAGCAGTGACAGACGGACTGAAGCTTTCTTT | CASSDRRTEAFF | TRBV6-1 | NA | NA | TRBJ1-1
TGTGCCAGCAGCCTTTCGGGACAGTCTACCTACGAGCAGTACTTC | CASSLSGQSTYEQYF | TRBV7-2 | TRBD1 | NA | TRBJ2-7
TGTGCCAGCAGGGGCGGTCTGAGCTCCTACGAGCAGTACTTC | CASRGGLSSYEQYF | TRBV25-1 | NA | few | TRBJ2-7
TGCGCCAGCAGCCCCCAGGGGTACACAGATACGCAGTATTTT | CASSPQGYTDTQYF | TRBV4-1 | NA | NA | TRBJ2-3
TGCAGCGTCGCGGGGGGCCGCTACGAGCAGTACTTC | CSVAGGRYEQYF | TRBV29-1 | TRBD2 | NA | TRBJ2-7
TGCAGCGTTGATAGGGGGAAGAACACTGAAGCTTTCTTT | CSVDRGKNTEAFF | TRBV29-1 | NA | NA | TRBJ1-1
TGTGCCAGCAGCTTAGCCTCGACCAGGGGCTACGAGCAGTACTTC | CASSLASTRGYEQYF | TRBV7-2 | NA | NA | TRBJ2-7
TGTGCCATTGCTTTAGCTTCTAGCACAGATACGCAGTATTTT | CAIALASSTDTQYF | TRBV10-3 | NA | NA | TRBJ2-3
TGTGCCAGCAGTCGGGACAGGAGACAATATGGCTACACCTTC | CASSRDRRQYGYTF | TRBV6-5 | TRBD1 | NA | TRBJ1-2
TGTGCCAGCAGTTTACGGAAGGGGACTAGCGGAGATCACTACAATGAGCAGTTCTTC | CASSLRKGTSGDHYNEQFF | TRBV27 | TRBD2 | NA | TRBJ2-1
TGTGCCATCAGGGAGTTGGAGGGTAGAAATAACTATGGCTACACCTTC | CAIRELEGRNNYGYTF | TRBV10-3 | NA | NA | TRBJ1-2
TGTGCCAGCAGCGCCTTAACAGGGAACAAAGAGACCCAGTACTTC | CASSALTGNKETQYF | TRBV7-3 | NA | NA | TRBJ2-5
TGTGCCAGCCCTTACTACGAGCAGTACTTC | CASPYYEQYF | TRBV28 | NA | NA | TRBJ2-7
TGTGCCAGTAGTGACTCCGGGACTAGCACAGATACGCAGTATTTT | CASSDSGTSTDTQYF | TRBV19 | NA | NA | TRBJ2-3